These 10 T cell receptor beta chains were sequenced from one sample in a study of glioma-infiltrating T cells after dendritic cell vaccination. Regarding time point: after dendritic cell vaccination, including at tumor progression/relapse. Sequencing used immunoSEQ multiplex PCR; TCRdb keeps in-frame clones, though not all of them. The profile covers about 100,000 clones, with less than 90% appearing a single time and around 5.4% taken by the ten largest. The sequenced sample was blood, obtained after dendritic cell vaccination. These receptors all stem from a human donor with glioblastoma.

The genes are TRBV11-2 and TRBJ2-1; 8 nucleotides match TRBD2. Germline V gene sequence: CDR1 SGHAT, CDR2 FQNNGV. The CDR3 is 15 amino acids. V dropped 0 bases and J dropped 5; count of bases not matched to a gene: 3. For the CDR3, the DNA is TGTGCCAGCAGCTTAGAAAGGACTAGCCACAATGAGCAGTTCTTC. It specifies CASSLERTSHNEQFF.

This clone was observed a few times. The rearrangement uses TRBV2 and TRBJ2-3; the D gene is possibly TRBD2 (6 bases). The germline V and J ends were trimmed by 6 bases and 8 bases, with 18 bases remaining between them. Germline CDR1 is SNHLY and CDR2 is FYNNEI. This CDR3 has 14 residues. The CDR3 DNA reads as TGTGCCAGCAGCCCCGGGACTGCCGGGGGTACGCAGTATTTT. Translated: CASSPGTAGGTQYF.

V and J are TRBV5-4 and TRBJ1-1; D may be TRBD1 (5 bases). CDR1 SGHNT and CDR2 YYREEE come from the germline V gene (reference sequence). The CDR3 has 16 amino acids. Trimming removed 0 bases at V and 4 bases at J, with 16 bases between. CDR3: CASSLGSTGGGTEAFF. The CDR3 DNA sequence: TGTGCCAGCAGCTTGGGAAGTACCGGGGGGGGCACTGAAGCTTTCTTT.

The chain recombines TRBV27 with TRBJ1-1; D might be TRBD1 (5 bases). V dropped 6 bases and J dropped 7 bases, with 18 bases sitting between them. The CDR3 extends over 14 amino acids. The germline gives CDR1 MNHEY, CDR2 SMNVEV (reference sequence). The CDR3: CASSNSGYRGEAFF. Here the CDR3 DNA reads TGTGCCAGCAGCAACTCAGGGTATAGAGGTGAAGCTTTCTTT.

The CDR3 DNA sequence: TGTGCCAGCAGCGTTGGGACTAGCGCATTTACCGGGGAGCTGTTTTTT. Protein sequence: CASSVGTSAFTGELFF. The chain employs TRBV9 and TRBJ2-2, with 10 bases that match TRBD2. Germline V gene lookup returns CDR1 SGDLS and CDR2 YYNGEE. The ends lost 2 bases at V and 5 bases at J; junction bases unmatched: 6. The length of the CDR3 is 16 residues.

On this clone: The sample has other DNA sequences that encode this CDR3 too. The rearrangement uses TRBV5-1 and TRBJ1-1; possible D gene TRBD1, 5 bases. V lost 8 bases, J lost 0 bases, and 20 bases lay in between. Germline V gene sequence: CDR1 SGHRS, CDR2 YFSETQ. The CDR3 sequence is 16 residues long. The CDR3 DNA sequence: TGCGCCAGTAGCCTGACAAGACAGTTTATGAACACTGAAGCTTTCTTT. It yields the protein CASSLTRQFMNTEAFF.

The chain couples TRBV30 to TRBJ1-2, with TRBD1 as a possible D gene (6 bases). CDR3 length equals 13 residues. Trimming took off 4 bases at V and 6 bases at J, with 15 bases between the two ends. CDR1 is GTSNPN, CDR2 SVGIG, per germline (reference sequence). The CDR3 here is CAWNPGAPHGYTF. In DNA form, the CDR3 reads TGTGCCTGGAATCCAGGGGCTCCACATGGCTACACCTTC.

This clone was detected once. The chain has TRBV7-9 and TRBJ1-1; no definite D call. V gave up 11 bases and J gave up 3 bases, with 16 bases separating them. The germline CDR1 and CDR2 sequences are SEHNR and FQNEAQ (reference sequence). CDR3 length: 13 amino acids. The CDR3 protein is CAARVATDTEAFF. As DNA, the CDR3 is TGTGCCGCGAGGGTGGCAACGGACACTGAAGCTTTCTTT.

CDR3 nucleotides: TGCGCCAGCAGCTGGGACAGGGCTGGCACTGAAGCTTTCTTT. This gives the protein CASSWDRAGTEAFF. The J gene is TRBJ1-1, the V gene TRBV5-1; 9 nucleotides match TRBD1. Germline CDR1 reads SGHRS; CDR2 reads YFSETQ. The CDR3 is made up of 14 amino acids. V shed 3 bases and J 4 bases; nucleotides not matched to a gene: 4.

J is TRBJ2-7 and V is TRBV5-1; 12 bases are shared with TRBD1. Germline trimming cut 5 bases from V and 5 bases from J; bases unmatched to any gene: 14. This CDR3 region has 17 residues. CDR1 is SGHRS, CDR2 YFSETQ, per germline. The CDR3 nucleotides are TGCGCCAGCAGTTATTCAGGCCGGGGACAGGGGGCGGACGAGCAGTACTTC. This sequence encodes CASSYSGRGQGADEQYF.